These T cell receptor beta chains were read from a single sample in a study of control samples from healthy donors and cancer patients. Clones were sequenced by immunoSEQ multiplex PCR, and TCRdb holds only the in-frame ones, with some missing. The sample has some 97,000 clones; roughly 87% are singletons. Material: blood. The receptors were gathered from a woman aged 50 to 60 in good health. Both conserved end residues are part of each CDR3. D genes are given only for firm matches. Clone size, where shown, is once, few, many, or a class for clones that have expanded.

CASSQFGAHSYNEQFF | TGTGCCAGCAGCCAGTTTGGGGCACACTCCTACAATGAGCAGTTCTTC | - | TRBJ2-1 | - | TRBV14
CASRDSSYEQYF | TGTGCCAGCCGGGACAGTTCCTACGAGCAGTACTTC | TRBD1 | TRBJ2-7 | - | TRBV5-4
CASRLGLRVNQPQHF | TGTGCCAGTAGATTGGGACTCCGGGTCAATCAGCCCCAGCATTTT | - | TRBJ1-5 | few | TRBV19
CASSPADEQFF | TGTGCCAGCAGCCCTGCCGATGAGCAGTTCTTC | - | TRBJ2-1 | - | TRBV11-2
CAISESKANYGYTF | TGTGCCATCAGTGAGTCGAAGGCAAACTATGGCTACACCTTC | - | TRBJ1-2 | - | TRBV10-3
CASSAQAVYGYTF | TGTGCCAGCAGTGCGCAGGCAGTCTATGGCTACACCTTC | - | TRBJ1-2 | once | TRBV2
CASAPSDTQYF | TGTGCCAGCGCCCCGTCAGATACGCAGTATTTT | - | TRBJ2-3 | - | TRBV7-9
CASSLAGRQGEEAFF | TGTGCCAGCAGCTTGGCCGGCAGGCAGGGGGAGGAAGCTTTCTTT | TRBD1 | TRBJ1-1 | - | TRBV5-4
CASSQGGTSVPETQYF | TGCGCCAGTTCCCAAGGCGGGACTAGCGTTCCAGAGACCCAGTACTTC | TRBD2 | TRBJ2-5 | - | TRBV5-1
CATSESGMNTEAFF | TGTGCCACCAGTGAATCGGGGATGAACACTGAAGCTTTCTTT | - | TRBJ1-1 | - | TRBV24-1
CASSHMRTGQPDTQYF | TGTGCCAGCAGCCACATGAGGACAGGGCAACCAGATACGCAGTATTTT | TRBD1 | TRBJ2-3 | - | TRBV7-3
CASSGLGVEAFF | TGTGCCAGCAGCGGATTGGGAGTTGAAGCTTTCTTT | - | TRBJ1-1 | - | TRBV7-3
CASSLTAEPYNEQFF | TGTGCCAGTAGTCTGACGGCCGAACCCTACAATGAGCAGTTCTTC | - | TRBJ2-1 | - | TRBV19
CASSPFVTGSYNEQFF | TGTGCCAGCAGCCCGTTCGTGACAGGGTCCTACAATGAGCAGTTCTTC | TRBD1 | TRBJ2-1 | few | TRBV3-1/TRBV3-2
CASSISRGPGETQYF | TGTGCCAGTAGTATCTCCAGGGGGCCGGGGGAGACCCAGTACTTC | TRBD1 | TRBJ2-5 | once | TRBV19
CASSQEPFSSYNEQFF | TGCGCCAGCAGCCAAGAACCCTTTAGCTCCTACAATGAGCAGTTCTTC | - | TRBJ2-1 | - | TRBV4-3
CATSDWGGIGAAGELFF | TGTGCCACCAGTGATTGGGGGGGGATAGGAGCGGCCGGGGAGCTGTTTTTT | TRBD2 | TRBJ2-2 | - | TRBV24-1
CASSPGPQNQPQHF | TGTGCCAGCAGCCCGGGACCCCAAAATCAGCCCCAGCATTTT | - | TRBJ1-5 | - | TRBV5-6
CASSPPTGAYGYTF | TGCGCCAGCAGCCCCCCGACAGGGGCCTATGGCTACACCTTC | TRBD1 | TRBJ1-2 | - | TRBV4-1
CASRADEQFF | TGTGCCAGCAGGGCTGATGAGCAGTTCTTC | - | TRBJ2-1 | - | TRBV12-3/TRBV12-4
CASSPGLAGPTRGYNEQFF | TGTGCCAGCAGCCCGGGACTAGCGGGGCCGACAAGGGGCTACAATGAGCAGTTCTTC | TRBD2 | TRBJ2-1 | - | TRBV7-3
CASSLWGRGADTQYF | TGTGCCAGCAGTCTATGGGGGCGGGGAGCAGATACGCAGTATTTT | - | TRBJ2-3 | - | TRBV27
CASSPPRQGRDTQYF | TGCGCCAGCAGCCCACCCAGACAGGGACGCGATACGCAGTATTTT | TRBD1 | TRBJ2-3 | - | TRBV5-1
CASSPRRYGYTF | TGTGCCAGCAGTCCTCGAAGGTATGGCTACACCTTC | - | TRBJ1-2 | - | TRBV28
CASSEVGGGRGGELFF | TGCGCCAGCAGTGAAGTGGGGGGGGGCCGCGGCGGGGAGCTGTTTTTT | - | TRBJ2-2 | - | TRBV10-2
CASSRSSGGSGTDTQYF | TGTGCCAGTAGTAGGTCTAGCGGGGGTTCCGGCACAGATACGCAGTATTTT | TRBD2 | TRBJ2-3 | - | TRBV19
CASSLKAGPGNTIYF | TGTGCCAGCAGCTTGAAAGCGGGCCCTGGAAACACCATATATTTT | - | TRBJ1-3 | - | TRBV5-4
CASSLGTGFTDTQYF | TGTGCCAGCAGCTTGGGGACAGGGTTCACAGATACGCAGTATTTT | TRBD1 | TRBJ2-3 | - | TRBV5-4
CASSLTSGTYNEQFF | TGTGCCAGCAGTTTGACTAGCGGGACCTACAATGAGCAGTTCTTC | TRBD2 | TRBJ2-1 | - | TRBV6-2/TRBV6-3
CASSLGYQETQYF | TGTGCCAGCAGTTTGGGATACCAAGAGACCCAGTACTTC | - | TRBJ2-5 | - | TRBV6-6
CASSSGGFGGLGNQPQHF | TGTGCCAGCAGCTCAGGGGGTTTTGGGGGGCTTGGCAATCAGCCCCAGCATTTT | TRBD1 | TRBJ1-5 | once | TRBV7-6
CASSSIMASGYEQYF | TGTGCCAGCAGTTCGATCATGGCTTCAGGGTACGAGCAGTACTTC | - | TRBJ2-7 | - | TRBV27
CASSKIQELNTEAFF | TGTGCCAGCAGTAAAATACAGGAACTTAACACTGAAGCTTTCTTT | - | TRBJ1-1 | once | TRBV6-5
CSALLDREAFF | TGCAGTGCTCTACTGGACAGGGAAGCTTTCTTT | TRBD1 | TRBJ1-1 | - | TRBV20-1
CASSQVRGRSGEQYF | TGTGCCAGCAGCCAAGTGAGGGGGCGCTCGGGCGAGCAGTACTTC | TRBD1 | TRBJ2-7 | - | TRBV14
CASSYRGNTGELFF | TGTGCCAGCAGTTACAGGGGGAACACCGGGGAGCTGTTTTTT | - | TRBJ2-2 | - | TRBV6-5
CASRPDRVATGELFF | TGTGCCAGCAGACCAGACAGGGTGGCCACCGGGGAGCTGTTTTTT | TRBD1 | TRBJ2-2 | - | TRBV7-2
CASSYLIEQFF | TGTGCCAGCAGTTACCTTATAGAGCAGTTCTTC | - | TRBJ2-1 | - | TRBV25-1
CASSYTRNEQFF | TGTGCCAGCAGTTACACTCGTAATGAGCAGTTCTTC | - | TRBJ2-1 | - | TRBV6-2/TRBV6-3
CAMGAYNTGELFF | TGTGCAATGGGGGCCTACAACACCGGGGAGCTGTTTTTT | - | TRBJ2-2 | - | TRBV19
CASSRRQEVRYGYTF | TGTGCCAGCAGCCGCCGACAGGAGGTTCGTTATGGCTACACCTTC | - | TRBJ1-2 | - | TRBV2
CSVWWQFNEQFF | TGCAGCGTTTGGTGGCAATTCAATGAGCAGTTCTTC | - | TRBJ2-1 | - | TRBV29-1
CASSEYPGELFF | TGTGCCAGCAGTGAATATCCCGGGGAGCTGTTTTTT | - | TRBJ2-2 | - | TRBV2
CASVGRTAGNTEAFF | TGCGCCAGCGTCGGCAGGACAGCTGGAAACACTGAAGCTTTCTTT | - | TRBJ1-1 | - | TRBV5-1
CASSEPIPFDQPQHF | TGCGCCAGCAGTGAGCCAATTCCCTTTGATCAGCCCCAGCATTTT | - | TRBJ1-5 | - | TRBV10-1
CASKDWREWETQYF | TGTGCCAGCAAGGATTGGAGGGAGTGGGAGACCCAGTACTTC | - | TRBJ2-5 | - | TRBV3-1/TRBV3-2
CASSPLVEGTDTQYF | TGTGCCAGCAGCCCCTTAGTCGAGGGCACAGATACGCAGTATTTT | - | TRBJ2-3 | - | TRBV7-6
CASSESRGQTEAFF | TGTGCCAGCAGTGAAAGCAGGGGTCAGACTGAAGCTTTCTTT | - | TRBJ1-1 | - | TRBV6-1
CAWSVAGHEQFF | TGTGCCTGGAGTGTGGCTGGACATGAGCAGTTCTTC | - | TRBJ2-1 | - | TRBV30
CAWGPGRRYGQPQHF | TGTGCCTGGGGTCCGGGACGAAGGTACGGTCAGCCCCAGCATTTT | - | TRBJ1-5 | once | TRBV30
CASGSGRYEQYF | TGTGCCAGCGGATCGGGCCGCTACGAGCAGTACTTC | - | TRBJ2-7 | once | TRBV5-6
CAWEGLGLNEQFF | TGTGCCTGGGAGGGACTAGGTTTGAATGAGCAGTTCTTC | TRBD2 | TRBJ2-1 | - | TRBV30
CASSYRLTNYGYTF | TGTGCCAGTAGTTACAGACTCACTAACTATGGCTACACCTTC | - | TRBJ1-2 | - | TRBV19